Presented here are 3 T cell receptor beta chains from one specimen sequenced in a study of beta chain features in type 1 diabetes. Study-level findings and limits: A moderate, significant TCRB CDR3 shortening appeared in type 1 diabetes across four CD4+ subsets.

These receptors lack a known antigen. Expressed TCRB transcripts were sequenced after all isolated RNA was converted to cDNA. Assay used: immunoSEQ multiplex PCR; TCRdb lists only in-frame clones, some missing. The sample lists 300,000 or so clones; roughly 13% were seen once. The material sequenced was naive CD4+ T cells from blood. These receptors all stem from a woman younger than 35 with type 1 diabetes.

The rearrangement joins TRBV30 to TRBJ1-1; TRBD1 is a possible D gene (6 bases). Per germline, CDR1 GTSNPN and CDR2 SVGIG (reference sequence). The germline V and J ends were trimmed by 5 bases and 4 bases, with 14 bases remaining between them. The CDR3 is 13 residues long. The CDR3 DNA reads as TGTGCCTGGCAGAAGATCAGGGGCACTGAAGCTTTCTTT. Amino acid sequence: CAWQKIRGTEAFF.

The chain joins TRBV29-1 to TRBJ2-7; a weak D match, TRBD1 (6 bases). The CDR3 runs to 13 residues. Between the trimmed V and J ends, which lost 7 bases and 6 bases, there was a span of 19 bases. Germline V lookup: CDR1 SQVTM, CDR2 ANQGSEA. The chain's CDR3 is CSARRQDGGEQYF. CDR3 sequence (DNA): TGCAGCGCGAGACGACAGGATGGGGGCGAGCAGTACTTC.

This clone appeared a few times. CDR3 loop: CASSTTGGGNYGYTF. In nucleotides, the CDR3 is TGTGCCAGCAGCACGACTGGGGGCGGTAACTATGGCTACACCTTC. The chain links TRBV6-5 to TRBJ1-2; D is possibly TRBD1 (6 bases). The CDR3 totals 15 residues. Germline CDR1 is MNHEY and CDR2 is SVGAGI. V was clipped by 6 bases and J by 1 base, with 15 bases between them.